The 12 T cell receptor beta chains given below trace back to one sample, sequenced in a study of shared clonotypes between healthy human individuals (TCRdb year 2020). The library was generated by the immunoSEQ multiplex PCR assay. Not all clones reach the TCRdb copy of this immuneACCESS table, which keeps in-frame sequences only. Checked studies attribute under half of the gap to unresolved V genes and leave the rest unexplained. The table for this sample lists approximately 590,000 clones; nearly 97% of them were counted only once. The ten most abundant clones make up around 0.11% of the sample. CD8 naive samples consisted of CD45RO-negative cells that were positively selected for CCR7, yielding a CD45RA+CCR7+ population without TemRA cells. Sequencing used naive CD8+ T cells sorted from blood. Taken with the paper, the label for cell subset or site translates to: CD45RA+CCR7+. The origin of the receptors is a woman aged 30 to 39 in good health.

This clone was recorded only once. In the same sample, other DNA sequences code for this CDR3. This chain connects TRBV9 to TRBJ2-1; TRBD2 agrees at 7 bases. With V trimmed by 0 bases and J by 4 bases, 4 bases remained unmatched. The CDR3 runs to 15 residues. Germline V gene lookup returns CDR1 SGDLS and CDR2 YYNGEE. CDR3 sequence: CASSVGLAEYNEQFF. CDR3 DNA sequence: TGTGCCAGCAGCGTAGGGCTAGCGGAGTACAATGAGCAGTTCTTC.

The chain joins TRBV13 to TRBJ1-4, with D perhaps TRBD1 (6 bases). Germline loops: CDR1 PRHDT, CDR2 FYEKMQ (reference sequence). This CDR3 has 13 residues. V was trimmed by 7 bases and J by 7 bases, leaving 13 bases between them. The chain's CDR3 is CASKAGEGEKLFF. CDR3 DNA sequence: TGTGCCAGCAAGGCAGGGGAGGGTGAAAAACTGTTTTTT.

This chain joins TRBV19 and TRBJ2-2, with 7 bases that match TRBD1. After removal of 6 bases from V and 5 bases from J, the junction contained 15 bases not matched to a gene. From germline, CDR1 is LNHDA and CDR2 SQIVND (reference sequence). This CDR3 region has 17 residues. CDR3 loop: CASRPDRVGKKTGELFF. The CDR3 coding sequence is TGTGCCAGTAGGCCTGACAGGGTAGGGAAAAAAACCGGGGAGCTGTTTTTT. The full variable domain, completed using reference TRBV19 and TRBJ2-2, is DGGITQSPKYLFRKEGQNVTLSCEQNLNHDAMYWYRQDPGQGLRLIYYSQIVNDFQKGDIAEGYSVSREKKESFPLTVTSAQKNPTAFYLCASRPDRVGKKTGELFFGEGSRLTVL.

This CDR3 reads CASRNRQGSTDTQYF. CDR3 DNA: TGTGCCAGCAGAAACCGACAGGGGAGCACAGATACGCAGTATTTT. This chain uses TRBV27 with TRBJ2-3, with TRBD1 matching 8 bases. The germline CDR1 and CDR2 sequences are MNHEY and SMNVEV (reference sequence). CDR3 length: 15 residues. V gave up 6 bases and J gave up 0 bases; unmatched junction bases: 5.

The rearrangement joins TRBV5-5 to TRBJ2-7; TRBD1 agrees at 7 bases. CDR1 is SGHKS and CDR2 is YYEKEE in the germline V gene (reference sequence). This CDR3 is 16 amino acids long. With 6 bases clipped from V and 4 bases from J, the junction kept 16 bases outside the gene matches. The CDR3 coding sequence is TGTGCCAGCACACCAGAAGTGGGGACAGAACCTTACGAGCAGTACTTC. Protein: CASTPEVGTEPYEQYF.

V gene TRBV19 combines with J gene TRBJ1-1; D may be TRBD1 (6 bases). V was cut by 6 bases and J by 2 bases, with 10 bases left in between. The CDR3 is 13 amino acids. Germline-derived CDR1 and CDR2 are LNHDA and SQIVND (reference sequence). The CDR3 sequence is CASRWTANTEAFF. The CDR3 DNA sequence: TGTGCCAGTAGGTGGACAGCCAACACTGAAGCTTTCTTT.

The chain recombines TRBV27 with TRBJ2-7; 13 bases agree with TRBD2. With 6 bases clipped from V and 3 bases from J, the junction kept 8 bases outside the gene matches. CDR1 is MNHEY and CDR2 is SMNVEV in the germline V gene (reference sequence). This CDR3 is 16 amino acids long. In nucleotides, the CDR3 is TGTGCCAGCAGGCCGGGACTAGCGGGATCCCACTACGAGCAGTACTTC. It translates to CASRPGLAGSHYEQYF.

The chain recombines TRBV21-1 with TRBJ2-3; the D call in the table, TRBD1, was not verified against the DNA. TRBV21-1 is given as a pseudogene. The CDR3 loop spans 18 amino acids. The CDR3 DNA reads as TGTGCCAGCAGCAAAGGGTCCGGTCTAGCAGGGGATTCAGATACGCAGTATTTT. Protein: CASSKGSGLAGDSDTQYF.

The V and J genes are TRBV18 and TRBJ2-6, with D perhaps matching TRBD1 (6 bases). Trimming stripped 6 bases from V and 2 bases from J, with 11 bases between. In germline, CDR1 is KGHSH, CDR2 LQKENI. This CDR3 is built from 15 residues. CDR3 nucleotides: TGTGCCAGCTCCCCAGGGGACGCTGGGGCCAACGTCCTGACTTTC. It specifies CASSPGDAGANVLTF.

The chain uses TRBV19 and TRBJ1-1, with 7 bases fitting TRBD1. The CDR3 totals 17 residues. The germline V gene encodes CDR1 LNHDA and CDR2 SQIVND (reference sequence). V lost 7 bases and J lost 3; bases outside the gene matches: 17. CDR3 region: CASTISQGGVWDTEAFF. The DNA of the CDR3 is TGTGCCAGTACCATCAGCCAGGGGGGGGTTTGGGACACTGAAGCTTTCTTT.

The chain employs TRBV7-2 and TRBJ2-1, with D possibly matching TRBD2 (6 bases). This CDR3 is built from 16 residues. V was clipped by 5 bases and J by 0 bases, with 14 bases between them. CDR1 and CDR2 from the germline V gene are SGHTA and FQGNSA. The CDR3 nucleotides are TGTGCCAGCAGCCTCCGGGACTTCAGCTCCTACAATGAGCAGTTCTTC. It yields the protein CASSLRDFSSYNEQFF. The full variable domain, in which reference TRBV7-2 and TRBJ2-1 provide the parts outside the CDR3, is GAGVSQSPSNKVTEKGKDVELRCDPISGHTALYWYRQSLGQGLEFLIYFQGNSAPDKSGLPSDRFSAERTGGSVSTLTIQRTQQEDSAVYLCASSLRDFSSYNEQFFGPGTRLTVL.

This clone was seen a single time. The rearrangement joins TRBV28 to TRBJ1-2; D ambiguous. Trimming removed 5 bases at V and 3 bases at J, with 13 bases between. Germline lookup yields CDR1 MDHEN and CDR2 SYDVKM. The CDR3 runs 14 residues. The CDR3 DNA reads TGTGCCAGCAGTGCCTCCCGGGTCGACTATGGCTACACCTTC. This sequence encodes CASSASRVDYGYTF.